The 29 T cell receptor beta chains presented below share a single source sample, sequenced in a study of T cells expressing NK-cell markers. TCRdb reprocessed the 5' RACE reads and reports one entry per CDR3 protein, with no DNA. In all, the sample yields 550,000 to 600,000 distinct CDR3 sequences. Input material: blood T cells: a sorted CD56 or NKG2C T cell subset, CD4+ or CD8+ T cells, or bulk PBMC T cells (not recorded which). These receptors were taken from a man between 18 and 35 years old in good health.

The CDR3 reads CASSQDKSGRVYNEQFF. J is TRBJ2-1 and V is TRBV3-1; TCRdb gives TRBD2 as the D gene, but with no DNA this cannot be confirmed. The CDR3 totals 17 residues. Germline CDR1 reads LGHDT; CDR2 reads YNNKEL (reference sequence).

The chain joins TRBV24-1 to TRBJ1-2; TCRdb returns TRBD1, unconfirmable since there is no DNA. CDR3 length equals 15 residues. CDR1 and CDR2 from the germline V gene are KGHDR and SFDVKD. The CDR3 reads CATSDTRTGDEGYTF.

This chain's CDR3 is CASSLYGTGFDQPQHF. V is TRBV5-5 and J is TRBJ1-5; the D call of TRBD1 rests on TCRdb alone, since no DNA is present to check it. Germline CDR1 reads SGHKS; CDR2 reads YYEKEE (reference sequence). The CDR3 length is 16 residues.

The V call is TRBV3-1, the J call TRBJ2-5; the D call of TRBD2 rests on TCRdb alone, since no DNA is present to check it. In germline, CDR1 is LGHDT, CDR2 YNNKEL (reference sequence). The CDR3 is 14 amino acids. The CDR3 spells CASSLGLGGETQYF.

J is TRBJ1-1 and V is TRBV6-1; without DNA, the TCRdb call of TRBD1 cannot be checked. The germline V gene has CDR1 MNHNS and CDR2 SASEGT. This CDR3 has 14 residues. CDR3 region: CASSLLGTEGEAFF.

The chain joins TRBV5-1 to TRBJ2-3; lacking DNA, the TRBD2 call made by TCRdb goes unchecked. Germline CDR1 reads SGHRS; CDR2 reads YFSETQ. The CDR3 is 17 residues long. The CDR3 here is CASSLSGTSGMADTQYF.

V and J are TRBV3-1 and TRBJ1-4. The CDR3 totals 15 residues. Germline CDR1 and CDR2: LGHDT and YNNKEL (reference sequence). The CDR3 sequence: CASSLRGTFQPKLFF. Looking up the rest from reference TRBV3-1 and TRBJ1-4 gives the full variable domain: DTAVSQTPKYLVTQMGNDKSIKCEQNLGHDTMYWYKQDSKKFLKIMFSYNNKELIINETVPNRFSPKSPDKAHLNLHINSLELGDSAVYFCASSLRGTFQPKLFFGSGTQLSVL.

The chain combines TRBV30 with TRBJ1-5. This CDR3 has 14 residues. Germline CDR1 and CDR2: GTSNPN and SVGIG (reference sequence). CDR3 sequence: CAWSGSASNQPQHF. Filled out from reference TRBV30 and TRBJ1-5, the complete variable domain reads SQTIHQWPATLVQPVGSPLSLECTVEGTSNPNLYWYRQAAGRGLQLLFYSVGIGQISSEVPQNLSASRPQDRQFILSSKKLLLSDSGFYLCAWSGSASNQPQHFGDGTRLSIL.

V is TRBV6-5 and J is TRBJ2-3; without DNA, the TCRdb call of TRBD1 cannot be checked. This CDR3 is built from 14 residues. Germline loops: CDR1 MNHEY, CDR2 SVGAGI. The CDR3 loop reads CASSYGGSTDTQYF.

The J gene is TRBJ2-1, the V gene TRBV7-2; the TRBD1 assignment by TCRdb is unverifiable without DNA. The germline V gene has CDR1 SGHTA and CDR2 FQGNSA. The CDR3 has 15 residues. The CDR3 sequence is CASSAGQGSGDEQFF.

The rearrangement joins TRBV12-3 or TRBV12-4 to TRBJ2-1; TCRdb lists TRBD2, though no DNA is available to test this call. The CDR3 length is 15 residues. This CDR3 reads CASFSFSQSYNEQFF.

The chain employs TRBV27 and TRBJ2-5; checking the TCRdb D call of TRBD2 is not possible without DNA. The V gene's germline CDR1 is MNHEY and CDR2 SMNVEV (reference sequence). CDR3 length: 14 residues. CDR3 protein: CASSLLGEPETQYF.

V usage is TRBV9 and J usage is TRBJ2-4; TCRdb proposes TRBD1, but this gene call is untestable without DNA. The CDR3 contains 14 residues. CDR1 and CDR2 (germline): SGDLS, YYNGEE. CDR3 amino acids: CASSEGQVAGIQYF.

The V call is TRBV25-1, the J call TRBJ2-2. Germline-derived CDR1 and CDR2 are MGHDK and SYGVNS. CDR3 length: 13 amino acids. CDR3 region: CASSGENTGELFF.

This chain uses TRBV6-2 or TRBV6-3 with TRBJ2-1. CDR1 is MNHEY, CDR2 SVGEGT, per germline. The CDR3 has 18 amino acids. The CDR3 is CASSSTYLDWRYYNEQFF.

The CDR3 is CASSSFLLAGYEQYF. The chain carries TRBV7-3 and TRBJ2-7; the D call of TRBD2 rests on TCRdb alone, since no DNA is present to check it. The CDR3 is made up of 15 amino acids. Germline loops: CDR1 SGHTA, CDR2 FQGTGA.

The CDR3 loop is CATRDYSYEQYF. The chain uses TRBV28 and TRBJ2-7; the D call from TCRdb, TRBD2, cannot be confirmed without DNA. CDR1 and CDR2 from the germline V gene are MDHEN and SYDVKM. The CDR3 extends over 12 amino acids. The full variable domain, completed using reference TRBV28 and TRBJ2-7, is DVKVTQSSRYLVKRTGEKVFLECVQDMDHENMFWYRQDPGLGLRLIYFSYDVKMKEKGDIPEGYSVSREKKERFSLILESASTNQTSMYLCATRDYSYEQYFGPGTRLTVT.

The chain links TRBV19 to TRBJ2-3; TCRdb gives TRBD2 as the D gene, but with no DNA this cannot be confirmed. CDR1 LNHDA and CDR2 SQIVND come from the germline V gene (reference sequence). CDR3 length: 15 amino acids. The CDR3 sequence is CASSWAGGSTDTQYF.

The chain links TRBV5-1 to TRBJ2-6; absent DNA, TCRdb's TRBD1 call cannot be checked. In germline, CDR1 is SGHRS, CDR2 YFSETQ. The CDR3 totals 16 residues. The CDR3 here is CASSSTGGRGANVLTF.

The chain has TRBV14 and TRBJ2-1; TCRdb picks TRBD2, but there is no DNA to check that call. The CDR3 extends over 16 amino acids. In germline, CDR1 is SGHDN, CDR2 FVKESK. This CDR3 is CASSQHPTSGSHEQFF.

This sequence joins TRBV29-1 and TRBJ2-1. The CDR3 extends over 11 amino acids. CDR1 and CDR2 (germline): SQVTM, ANQGSEA. The CDR3: CSVEDFNEQFF.

The chain's CDR3 is CASSLISGNSYNEQFF. The chain recombines TRBV7-2 with TRBJ2-1; the TCRdb call, TRBD2, lacks DNA for checking. The CDR3 length is 16 residues. Germline V CDR1 and CDR2: SGHTA, FQGNSA.

The chain carries TRBV24-1 and TRBJ2-1; TCRdb's D call, TRBD2, is unchecked because there is no DNA. Germline V CDR1 and CDR2: KGHDR, SFDVKD. The CDR3 is made up of 13 amino acids. The CDR3 region is CATRASRGNEQFF.

The chain is built from TRBV5-1 and TRBJ2-3. Germline-derived CDR1 and CDR2 are SGHRS and YFSETQ. This CDR3 is 15 amino acids long. The CDR3 spells CASSLVQIGSDTQYF. Variable domain in full (rest from reference TRBV5-1 and TRBJ2-3): KAGVTQTPRYLIKTRGQQVTLSCSPISGHRSVSWYQQTPGQGLQFLFEYFSETQRNKGNFPGRFSGRQFSNSRSEMNVSTLELGDSALYLCASSLVQIGSDTQYFGPGTRLTVL.

The CDR3 here is CASSLAEGAGEQFF. The chain has TRBV18 and TRBJ2-1. Per germline, CDR1 KGHSH and CDR2 LQKENI. The CDR3 consists of 14 residues.

The chain combines TRBV7-2 with TRBJ2-7. The CDR3 runs 16 residues. Germline CDR1 reads SGHTA; CDR2 reads FQGNSA. CDR3 protein: CASSLVGVGVWGEQYF.

The chain uses TRBV4-2 and TRBJ2-2; TCRdb reports TRBD1, a call that lacks DNA to check it against. Germline CDR1 LGHNA, CDR2 YNFKEQ. The CDR3 spans 18 residues. CDR3: CASSQVKFGAGNTGELFF.

The chain recombines TRBV28 with TRBJ1-6; TCRdb gives TRBD1 as the D gene, but with no DNA this cannot be confirmed. CDR1 is MDHEN and CDR2 is SYDVKM in the germline V gene. The CDR3 contains 14 residues. The CDR3 region is CASRAGTGNSPLHF.

The V and J genes are TRBV6-6 and TRBJ2-1; TCRdb designates TRBD2, a call that cannot be tested without DNA. The CDR3 extends over 18 amino acids. CDR1 is MNHNY, CDR2 SVGAGI, per germline (reference sequence). This CDR3 is CASRMTSGRPSSYNEQFF.